This is a list of T cell receptor beta chains from one sample in a study of cytomegalovirus exposure and HLA in healthy donors. This table comes from immunoSEQ multiplex PCR, and its TCRdb copy is limited to in-frame clones, with some not included. The repertoire holds some 140,000 clones, about 70% seen once, with 2.5% to 3.5% in the top ten. The sample taken for sequencing was PBMCs. The receptors were sampled from a man in his forties in good health and CMV-seronegative. The conserved cysteine and the conserved F or W are not part of the CDR3 here. Expanded clones get a size class; other rows say once, few or many, or leave the size out.

cdr3_aa: ASSLVGGLNTEAF
j_call: TRBJ1-1
clone_size: few
v_call: TRBV7-2

cdr3_aa: ASSRTPSLATSTDTQY
j_call: TRBJ2-3
clone_size: -
v_call: TRBV11-2

cdr3_aa: ASSLDRGNYGYT
j_call: TRBJ1-2
clone_size: -
v_call: TRBV13

cdr3_aa: ASNTGQGPNTEAF
j_call: TRBJ1-1
clone_size: -
v_call: TRBV11-3

cdr3_aa: ASRITGDQPQH
j_call: TRBJ1-5
clone_size: many
v_call: TRBV6-5

cdr3_aa: ASSTQGTEKLF
j_call: TRBJ1-4
clone_size: -
v_call: TRBV19

cdr3_aa: SVDMGHGGYT
j_call: TRBJ1-2
clone_size: -
v_call: TRBV29-1

cdr3_aa: ASSSIAGDLIEQF
j_call: TRBJ2-1
clone_size: -
v_call: TRBV7-2

cdr3_aa: ASSLQGPEQY
j_call: TRBJ2-7
clone_size: few
v_call: TRBV11-3

cdr3_aa: ASSQGVENYGYT
j_call: TRBJ1-2
clone_size: -
v_call: TRBV4-3

cdr3_aa: ASSKGQGATTEAF
j_call: TRBJ1-1
clone_size: -
v_call: TRBV27

cdr3_aa: ASSAGGRHGEQF
j_call: TRBJ2-1
clone_size: -
v_call: TRBV5-1

cdr3_aa: ASSVGTGDGYT
j_call: TRBJ1-2
clone_size: -
v_call: TRBV9

cdr3_aa: ASSRGAQETQY
j_call: TRBJ2-5
clone_size: -
v_call: TRBV25-1

cdr3_aa: ASSPNTGGSIQETQY
j_call: TRBJ2-5
clone_size: -
v_call: TRBV9

cdr3_aa: ASSLASGAGTGELF
j_call: TRBJ2-2
clone_size: -
v_call: TRBV7-2

cdr3_aa: ASARTGGNTGELF
j_call: TRBJ2-2
clone_size: few
v_call: TRBV18

cdr3_aa: ASSLSLPGPGAF
j_call: TRBJ1-1
clone_size: -
v_call: TRBV28

cdr3_aa: AISVGLLTAPSYGYT
j_call: TRBJ1-2
clone_size: -
v_call: TRBV10-3

cdr3_aa: ASSLRGLAGGRIGTDTQY
j_call: TRBJ2-3
clone_size: -
v_call: TRBV5-1

cdr3_aa: ASTPRPLGDFSYEQY
j_call: TRBJ2-7
clone_size: -
v_call: TRBV27

cdr3_aa: ASSVEAGGGEQF
j_call: TRBJ2-1
clone_size: -
v_call: TRBV9

cdr3_aa: ASSFGQGGDEKLF
j_call: TRBJ1-4
clone_size: -
v_call: TRBV7-9

cdr3_aa: ASRGGLANSYNEQF
j_call: TRBJ2-1
clone_size: few
v_call: TRBV7-9

cdr3_aa: ASSVEAGASSGELF
j_call: TRBJ2-2
clone_size: -
v_call: TRBV9

cdr3_aa: ATEGEGRRTYEQY
j_call: TRBJ2-7
clone_size: -
v_call: TRBV6-4

cdr3_aa: ASSQEAGAGEKLF
j_call: TRBJ1-4
clone_size: -
v_call: TRBV4-2

cdr3_aa: ASSPTTGETQY
j_call: TRBJ2-5
clone_size: -
v_call: TRBV5-6

cdr3_aa: ASSYGAGGMGGEQY
j_call: TRBJ2-7
clone_size: -
v_call: TRBV6-5

cdr3_aa: ASSLEGDYGYT
j_call: TRBJ1-2
clone_size: -
v_call: TRBV5-1

cdr3_aa: ASSLEGTNQETQY
j_call: TRBJ2-5
clone_size: -
v_call: TRBV6-1

cdr3_aa: ASSLGGGGETQY
j_call: TRBJ2-5
clone_size: -
v_call: TRBV7-3